Below are 17 T cell receptor beta chains sequenced from a single sample in a study of cytomegalovirus exposure and HLA in healthy donors (dated by TCRdb to about 2017). Libraries were made using the immunoSEQ multiplex PCR assay. This immuneACCESS table, as held by TCRdb, lists in-frame sequences with V and J called but not all clones. Of the missing ones, under half trace to an unresolved V gene in checked studies; the others have no known cause. The sample profile shows roughly 300,000 clones; around 90% of them were found once. The ten biggest clones cover roughly 1.2% of the sample. The specimen sequenced was PBMCs. The receptors originated from a woman aged 30 to 39 in good health and CMV-seropositive.

This chain links TRBV6-4 with TRBJ2-1, with 8 bases matching TRBD1. The germline CDR1 and CDR2 sequences are MRHNA and SNTAGT. Trimming took 4 bases from V and 2 from J; bases not matched to a gene: 4. The CDR3 totals 15 residues. CDR3 protein: CASSVVQGAYNEQFF. CDR3 sequence (DNA): TGTGCCAGCAGTGTCGTACAGGGGGCCTACAATGAGCAGTTCTTC.

This chain uses TRBV4-1 with TRBJ1-1; D remains unclear. With 4 bases removed from V and 0 bases from J, the gap between germline ends came to 18 bases. The CDR3 runs 17 residues. Germline V gene data show CDR1 as MGHRA and CDR2 as YSYEKL. This CDR3 reads CASSPQFINNMNTEAFF. Here the CDR3 DNA reads TGCGCCAGCAGCCCCCAATTTATCAATAACATGAACACTGAAGCTTTCTTT.

The J gene is TRBJ2-7, the V gene TRBV7-9, with 11 bases lining up with TRBD2. From germline, CDR1 is SEHNR and CDR2 FQNEAQ (reference sequence). After removal of 2 bases from V and 3 bases from J, the junction contained 3 bases not matched to a gene. The CDR3 is 15 residues long. Here the CDR3 DNA reads TGTGCCAGCAGCTTAACTAGCGGGGGAATCTACGAGCAGTACTTC. It specifies CASSLTSGGIYEQYF.

V usage is TRBV11-2 and J usage is TRBJ1-2, with D possibly matching TRBD1 (5 bases). CDR3 length: 17 residues. V was pared by 0 bases and J by 6 bases, with 20 bases between. Germline values: CDR1 SGHAT, CDR2 FQNNGV. CDR3 amino acids: CASSLDRFGGRDDGYTF. For the CDR3, the DNA is TGTGCCAGCAGCTTAGATCGTTTTGGGGGAAGGGATGATGGCTACACCTTC.

The genes are TRBV25-1 and TRBJ2-1; a possible D gene is TRBD1 (5 bases). This CDR3 spans 15 amino acids. Germline V gene sequence: CDR1 MGHDK, CDR2 SYGVNS. V shed 4 bases and J shed 4 bases, with 14 bases lying between them. The CDR3 is CASSVGPSSYNEQFF. CDR3 sequence (DNA): TGTGCCAGCAGTGTGGGGCCAAGCTCTTACAATGAGCAGTTCTTC.

Turning to this clone: Other DNA variants within this sample encode the same CDR3. The chain recombines TRBV7-6 with TRBJ2-3; unclear D gene. Germline loops: CDR1 SGHVS, CDR2 FNYEAQ. The ends were cut back, 1 base at V and 0 bases at J, with 8 bases in the middle. The CDR3 totals 15 residues. This CDR3 reads CASSLVAASTDTQYF. In nucleotides, the CDR3 is TGTGCCAGCAGCTTAGTTGCCGCTAGCACAGATACGCAGTATTTT.

This chain uses TRBV21-1 with TRBJ1-5; the D call TRBD1 from the table was never checked on the DNA. TRBV21-1 is a pseudogene segment. This CDR3 comprises 18 residues. The CDR3 sequence: CASSKVQDRLYSNQPQHF. In nucleotides, the CDR3 is TGTGCCAGCAGCAAAGTTCAGGACAGACTTTATAGCAATCAGCCCCAGCATTTT.

This sequence joins TRBV6-1 and TRBJ1-4, with D perhaps matching TRBD1 (6 bases). Germline V CDR1 and CDR2: MNHNS, SASEGT. The CDR3 is made up of 15 amino acids. V lost 4 bases, J lost 3 bases, and 12 bases lay in between. The CDR3 loop reads CASSAGGRANEKLFF. For the CDR3, the DNA is TGTGCCAGCAGTGCCGGGGGCAGAGCTAATGAAAAACTGTTTTTT.

The chain couples TRBV9 to TRBJ2-2, with 9 bases lining up with TRBD2. Germline V lookup: CDR1 SGDLS, CDR2 YYNGEE. The CDR3 has 17 residues. With 0 bases clipped from V and 10 bases from J, the junction kept 13 bases outside the gene matches. The CDR3: CASSVDGSGGPRPELFF. The DNA for the CDR3 is TGTGCCAGCAGCGTAGACGGTAGCGGGGGCCCACGACCGGAGCTGTTTTTT.

This chain uses TRBV28 with TRBJ2-7; a possible D gene is TRBD2 (5 bases). CDR1 is MDHEN, CDR2 SYDVKM, per germline. V lost 5 bases and J 4 bases, leaving 24 bases between the germline ends. The CDR3 is 17 residues long. CDR3 bases: TGTGCCAGCAGTCCACACGGGGAATTTGTTACACCTTACGAGCAGTACTTC. Its protein is CASSPHGEFVTPYEQYF.

The gene calls are TRBV28 and TRBJ1-5; 9 positions match TRBD1. The ends lost 6 bases at V and 11 bases at J; junction bases unmatched: 11. The CDR3 is made up of 14 amino acids. Germline V gene lookup returns CDR1 MDHEN and CDR2 SYDVKM. The CDR3 DNA sequence: TGTGCCAGCAGACACGACAGGGGGGGTTTGGCCCAGCATTTT. It codes for CASRHDRGGLAQHF. The full variable domain, in which reference TRBV28 and TRBJ1-5 provide the parts outside the CDR3, is DVKVTQSSRYLVKRTGEKVFLECVQDMDHENMFWYRQDPGLGLRLIYFSYDVKMKEKGDIPEGYSVSREKKERFSLILESASTNQTSMYLCASRHDRGGLAQHFGDGTRLSIL.

Only a few counts were recorded for this clone. The genes are TRBV18 and TRBJ1-1, with TRBD1 identical over 10 bases. Germline CDR1 is KGHSH and CDR2 is LQKENI. This CDR3 spans 16 amino acids. J gave up 4 bases and V 4 bases, and 9 bases lay outside the gene matches. The CDR3 region is CASSRRGTGEGTEAFF. The CDR3, as DNA: TGTGCCAGCTCACGACGCGGGACAGGGGAGGGCACTGAAGCTTTCTTT.

The chain combines TRBV9 with TRBJ2-7; 10 bases align to TRBD1. The CDR3 is made up of 15 amino acids. Germline V CDR1 and CDR2: SGDLS, YYNGEE. The junction had 3 bases not matched to a gene; V was cut back by 0 bases and J by 3 bases. CDR3 sequence reads: CASSVGQGASYEQYF. The CDR3, as DNA: TGTGCCAGCAGCGTAGGACAGGGGGCTAGCTACGAGCAGTACTTC. Full variable domain (outside the CDR3, taken from reference TRBV9 and TRBJ2-7): DSGVTQTPKHLITATGQRVTLRCSPRSGDLSVYWYQQSLDQGLQFLIQYYNGEERAKGNILERFSAQQFPDLHSELNLSSLELGDSALYFCASSVGQGASYEQYFGPGTRLTVT.

The chain links TRBV30 to TRBJ2-7, with D possibly being TRBD1 (5 bases). This CDR3 comprises 15 residues. Germline CDR1 GTSNPN, CDR2 SVGIG (reference sequence). The V and J ends lost 4 bases and 0 bases respectively, with 16 bases between them. The CDR3 DNA reads as TGTGCCTGGAATCTTAAGACAGATTCCTCCTACGAGCAGTACTTC. Protein product: CAWNLKTDSSYEQYF.

V and J are TRBV2 and TRBJ2-1, with 10 positions matching TRBD1. There are 16 residues in the CDR3. V lost 7 bases and J lost 2; bases outside the gene matches: 8. CDR1 is SNHLY and CDR2 is FYNNEI in the germline V gene. CDR3 region: CASTSPGQGTYNEQFF. The CDR3 nucleotides read TGTGCCAGCACTTCACCGGGACAGGGGACCTACAATGAGCAGTTCTTC.

The chain combines TRBV6-5 with TRBJ2-7; 9 positions agree with TRBD1. The CDR3 extends over 15 amino acids. Germline CDR1 MNHEY, CDR2 SVGAGI. Germline trimming cut 5 bases from V and 1 base from J; bases unmatched to any gene: 6. The CDR3 DNA reads TGTGCCAGCAGTAGGGACAGGGTCCCATCCTACGAGCAGTACTTC. As protein: CASSRDRVPSYEQYF.

The V gene is TRBV9, the J gene TRBJ2-1; tentative D call: TRBD1 (6 bases). Germline V gives CDR1 SGDLS, CDR2 YYNGEE. There are 14 residues in the CDR3. Trimming left V 5 bases short and J 8 bases short, with 17 bases between. CDR3 DNA: TGTGCCAGCAGGGGACAAACCGTACAGGATGAGCAGTTCTTC. Amino acid sequence: CASRGQTVQDEQFF.